The clone carrying this T cell receptor beta chain was picked up a small number of times. CDR1 ENHRY and CDR2 SYGVKD come from the germline V gene. V shed 3 bases and J shed 6 bases, with 11 bases lying between them. The CDR3 sequence is 14 residues long. The sample originates from a study of blood T cell repertoires in COVID-19. Here immunoSEQ multiplex PCR was the method, and the copy in TCRdb shows in-frame clones only, minus some. The sample includes approximately 300,000 clones, roughly 86% seen only once; the top ten take around 1.5%. This receptor was taken from a woman in her forties or fifties with acute or convalescent COVID-19. Sequenced: peripheral blood. The chain joins TRBV10-3 to TRBJ1-4; D is unclear. The CDR3 loop is CAISDSGYDEKLFF. The CDR3 DNA sequence: TGTGCCATCAGTGACTCGGGGTATGATGAAAAACTGTTTTTT.